This TCR beta chain was sequenced for a study of T cells in Graves' hyperthyroidism and ophthalmopathy. The investigators amplified TCR beta CDR3 regions from RNA transcripts. Initially, a first-round RT-PCR of the TCR CDR3 employed the HTBI primer set. TCRdb itself ran the multiplex PCR reads through MiXCR, one entry per CDR3 protein. The table records more than 500,000 distinct CDR3 sequences, 46% of them present only once. V lost 5 bases to trimming and J lost 5 bases, with 16 bases between them. This CDR3 has 14 residues. CDR1 is SEHNR and CDR2 is FQNEAQ in the germline V gene (reference sequence).

The sequence derives from an adult woman with Graves' disease, either hyperthyroidism or ophthalmopathy (not recorded which). The material sequenced was peripheral blood or thyroid tissue (not recorded which). This chain uses TRBV7-9 with TRBJ2-7, with D perhaps TRBD1 (6 bases). The CDR3 spells CASSNPMGANEQYF. The DNA for the CDR3 is TGTGCCAGCAGCAACCCGATGGGGGCTAACGAGCAGTACTTC.